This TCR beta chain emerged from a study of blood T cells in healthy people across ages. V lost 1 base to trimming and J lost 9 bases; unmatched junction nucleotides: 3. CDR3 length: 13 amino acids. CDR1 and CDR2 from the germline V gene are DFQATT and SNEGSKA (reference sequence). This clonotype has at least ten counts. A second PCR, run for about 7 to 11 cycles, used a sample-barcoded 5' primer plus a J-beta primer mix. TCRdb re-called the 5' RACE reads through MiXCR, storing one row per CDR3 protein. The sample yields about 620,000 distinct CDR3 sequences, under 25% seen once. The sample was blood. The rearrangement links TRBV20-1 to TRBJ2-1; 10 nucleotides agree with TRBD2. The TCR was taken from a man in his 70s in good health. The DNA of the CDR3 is TGCAGTGCTAGAGCTAGCGGGAGAGGTGAGCAGTTCTTC. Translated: CSARASGRGEQFF.